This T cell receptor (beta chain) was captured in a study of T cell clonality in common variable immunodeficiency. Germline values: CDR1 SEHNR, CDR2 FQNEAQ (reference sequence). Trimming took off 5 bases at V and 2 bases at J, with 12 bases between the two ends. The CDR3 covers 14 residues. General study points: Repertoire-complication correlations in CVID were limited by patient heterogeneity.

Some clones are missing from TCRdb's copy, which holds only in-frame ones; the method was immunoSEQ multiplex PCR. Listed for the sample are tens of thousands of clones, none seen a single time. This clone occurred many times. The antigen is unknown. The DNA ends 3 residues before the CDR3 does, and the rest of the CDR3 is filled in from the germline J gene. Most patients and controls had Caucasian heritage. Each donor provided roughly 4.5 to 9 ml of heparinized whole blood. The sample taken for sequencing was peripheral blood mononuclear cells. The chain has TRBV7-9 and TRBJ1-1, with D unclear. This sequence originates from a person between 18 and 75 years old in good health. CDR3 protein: CASSLHSINTEAFF. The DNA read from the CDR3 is TGTGCCAGCAGCCTACACAGTATCAACACTGAA.